This T cell receptor beta chain was captured by sequencing in a study of cytomegalovirus exposure and HLA in healthy donors. PCR was performed using 60 Vbeta and 13 Jbeta primers. Assay used: immunoSEQ multiplex PCR; TCRdb lists only in-frame clones, some missing. The sample includes roughly 190,000 clones, approximately 80% of them seen just once. Trimming shortened V by 0 bases and J by 5 bases, and 13 bases separated the two germline ends. Germline assignment: CDR1 SGHTA and CDR2 FQGNSA. The CDR3 has 15 amino acids. Concerning this clone: Its target is unknown.

Whole-study results and caveats: When analyzed later, a missense DCLRE1C variant was found to be linked to TCR beta V- and J-gene trimming. Cytomegalovirus association was listed for 150 to 200 TCR beta chains. Most observed TCR sequences were rare, whereas some public TCRs were detected in many donors. Some V segments, including TRBV6-2 and TRBV6-3, were excluded as indistinguishable.

This receptor was identified in a woman aged 45-65 years in good health and CMV-seropositive. The chain employs TRBV7-2 and TRBJ2-5; D is possibly TRBD2 (6 bases). The sequencing input was PBMCs. The CDR3 DNA sequence: TGTGCCAGCAGCTTAGCCCAAGGAGGGGTGGAGACCCAGTACTTC. This gives the protein CASSLAQGGVETQYF.